The clone carrying this T cell receptor (beta chain) has at least ten counts. The data belong to a study of blood T cell repertoires in COVID-19. The overall study: Spain, Italy and the United States supplied samples that represented acute and convalescent COVID-19. PBMCs, B-cell-depleted T cells, or T cells were the source of the cDNA or gDNA that made up the material.

Germline V gene lookup returns CDR1 SGHDN and CDR2 FVKESK. The CDR3 sequence is 15 residues long. Trimming removed 2 bases from V and 8 bases from J, with 18 bases in between. Per the original methods: Reference gene primer amplification gave nucleated cell count estimates. Sequenced by immunoSEQ multiplex PCR; TCRdb stores in-frame clones only, minus some. The D gene and trimming were derived from the DNA, and the V and J assignments and clone size from that table. The sample shows about 89,000 clones, roughly 80% of them seen only once. Sequenced input: peripheral blood. This clonotype was obtained from a human donor in a cohort sampled during active COVID-19. This chain uses TRBV14 with TRBJ1-2, with D unclear. CDR3 amino acids: CASSQYGVKTQGYTF. The CDR3 DNA reads TGTGCCAGCAGCCAATATGGTGTGAAGACTCAGGGCTACACCTTC. Full variable domain (outside the CDR3, taken from reference TRBV14 and TRBJ1-2): EAGVTQFPSHSVIEKGQTVTLRCDPISGHDNLYWYRRVMGKEIKFLLHFVKESKQDESGMPNNRFLAERTGGTYSTLKVQPAELEDSGVYFCASSQYGVKTQGYTFGSGTRLTVV.